This T cell receptor (beta chain) is from a study of regulatory T cells in long-lasting Graves disease. Study conclusions and caveats: The study found persistent patients shared more public clonotypes (fewer than 3,000) than new patients (just over 950). Segments TRBV28, TRBJ1-2 and TRBJ2-5 showed preferential usage in persistent disease.

Arm-PCR of CDR3 regions and iRepertoire HTBI primers were the basis on which TCR beta libraries were built. Using its own MiXCR run on the multiplex PCR reads, TCRdb lists one record per CDR3 protein. The table lists more than 450,000 distinct CDR3 sequences, about 17% of them singletons. The CDR3 sequence is 16 residues long. Looked up from germline, CDR1 is SGHTA and CDR2 is FQGTGA. Trimming cost V 5 bases and J 1 base, with 14 bases left between them. Many counts were recorded for this clonotype. Its matching antigen is unknown. Time point defined: newly diagnosed GD, antithyroid drugs for less than 3 months. RNA from PBMCs was the source of the TCR library. This sample also belongs to another study, concerning T cells in Graves' hyperthyroidism and ophthalmopathy. Per that paper: The patients, who ranged from 18 to 65 in age, presented with newly diagnosed hyperthyroidism lasting under 2 months. Most thyroid clonotypes that were expanded above 0.001 also turned up in blood.

This sample comprised peripheral blood mononuclear cells (PBMCs), obtained at new diagnosis, from a patient treated with antithyroid drugs. The receptor's source is a man aged 35 to 55 with Graves disease. The chain joins TRBV7-3 to TRBJ2-2, with D possibly being TRBD1 (6 bases). The CDR3 DNA reads TGTGCCAGCAGCCTCCAGGGCAGGGGGAACACCGGGGAGCTGTTTTTT. It yields the protein CASSLQGRGNTGELFF.